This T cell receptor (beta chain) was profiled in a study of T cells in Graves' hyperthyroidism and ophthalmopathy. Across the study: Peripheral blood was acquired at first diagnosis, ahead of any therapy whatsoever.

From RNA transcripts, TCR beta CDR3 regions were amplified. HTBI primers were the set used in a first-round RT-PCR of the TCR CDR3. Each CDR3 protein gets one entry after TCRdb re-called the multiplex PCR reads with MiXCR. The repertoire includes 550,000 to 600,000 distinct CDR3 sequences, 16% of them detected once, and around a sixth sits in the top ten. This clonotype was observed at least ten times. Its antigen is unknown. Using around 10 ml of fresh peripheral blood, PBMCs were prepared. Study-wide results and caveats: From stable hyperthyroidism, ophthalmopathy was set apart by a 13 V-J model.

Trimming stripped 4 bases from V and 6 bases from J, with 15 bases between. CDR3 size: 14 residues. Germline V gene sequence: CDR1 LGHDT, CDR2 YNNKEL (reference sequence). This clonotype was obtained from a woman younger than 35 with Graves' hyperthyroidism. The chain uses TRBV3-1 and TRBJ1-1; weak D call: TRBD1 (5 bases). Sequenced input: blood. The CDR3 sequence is CASSLTDQGPEAFF. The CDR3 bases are TGTGCCAGCAGCCTAACCGACCAGGGTCCTGAAGCTTTCTTT. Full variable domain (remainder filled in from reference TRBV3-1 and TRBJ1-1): DTAVSQTPKYLVTQMGNDKSIKCEQNLGHDTMYWYKQDSKKFLKIMFSYNNKELIINETVPNRFSPKSPDKAHLNLHINSLELGDSAVYFCASSLTDQGPEAFFGQGTRLTVV.